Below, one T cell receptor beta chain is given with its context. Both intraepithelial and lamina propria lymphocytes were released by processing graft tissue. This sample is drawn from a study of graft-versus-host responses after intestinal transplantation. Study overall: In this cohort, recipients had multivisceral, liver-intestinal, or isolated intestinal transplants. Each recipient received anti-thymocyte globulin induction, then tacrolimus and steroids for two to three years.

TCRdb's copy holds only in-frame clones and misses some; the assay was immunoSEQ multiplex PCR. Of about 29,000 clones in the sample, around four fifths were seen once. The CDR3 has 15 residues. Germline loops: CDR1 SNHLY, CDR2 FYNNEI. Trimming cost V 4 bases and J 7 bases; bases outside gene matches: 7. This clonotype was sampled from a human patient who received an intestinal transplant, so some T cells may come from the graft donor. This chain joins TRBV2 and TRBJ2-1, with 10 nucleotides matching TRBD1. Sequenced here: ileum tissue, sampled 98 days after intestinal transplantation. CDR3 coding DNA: TGTGCCAGCAGTGGGGACAGGGGATTGTTAAATGAGCAGTTCTTC. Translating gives CASSGDRGLLNEQFF. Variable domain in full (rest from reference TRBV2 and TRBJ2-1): EPEVTQTPSHQVTQMGQEVILRCVPISNHLYFYWYRQILGQKVEFLVSFYNNEISEKSEIFDDQFSVERPDGSNFTLKIRSTKLEDSAMYFCASSGDRGLLNEQFFGPGTRLTVL.